The clone carrying this TCR beta chain was seen just once. V was cut by 4 bases and J by 6 bases, with 9 bases left in between. The germline gives CDR1 MNHEY, CDR2 SVGAGI. This CDR3 is 12 amino acids long. This sample was taken from a study of blood T cell repertoires in COVID-19. Turning to the study itself: Samples taken during acute and convalescent COVID-19 were collected in the United States, Italy and Spain. Sample material is recorded as cDNA or gDNA derived from T cells, B-cell-depleted T cells, or PBMCs.

In the authors' workflow: Counts of nucleated cells, estimated from reference gene primer amplification, were obtained. The repertoire was sequenced with immunoSEQ multiplex PCR; TCRdb's copy has only in-frame clones and lacks some. V, J and clone size derive from that table, while D and trimming were established from the DNA sequence. The table lists over 50,000 clones, approximately 88% of them singletons. The sequence was obtained from a human donor in a cohort sampled during active COVID-19. The chain carries TRBV6-5 and TRBJ1-2; possible D gene TRBD1, 5 bases. Sample: peripheral blood. CDR3 nucleotide sequence: TGTGCCAGCAGTTGGGCAGGGAATGGCTACACCTTC. This codes for CASSWAGNGYTF.